Listed below are T cell receptor beta chains from one sample, sequenced in a study of early T cells in non-severe SARS-CoV-2 infection. MiXCR, applied by TCRdb to the 5' RACE reads, yields one record per CDR3 protein. This table holds roughly 60,000 distinct CDR3 sequences, around 6% found once. The source material was whole blood. These receptors all stem from an adult who was a healthcare worker with PCR-confirmed SARS-CoV-2 infection or an uninfected control (not recorded which). CDR3s include the opening cysteine and the closing phenylalanine or tryptophan. D genes are given only for firm matches. Size is stated for part of the rows, as once, few or many counts, or as a class when the clone is expanded.

v_call	j_call	clone_size	d_call	cdr3_aa	cdr3_nt
TRBV7-8	TRBJ2-7	-	TRBD1	CASSLAAGGGEQYF	TGTGCCAGCAGCTTAGCCGCAGGGGGTGGGGAGCAGTACTTC
TRBV20-1	TRBJ2-7	few	TRBD2	CSGRQWGYEQYF	TGCTCCGGGAGGCAGTGGGGATACGAGCAGTACTTC
TRBV9	TRBJ2-3	few	TRBD1	CASSPGQGLSTDTQYF	TGTGCCAGCAGCCCGGGACAGGGCCTTTCCACAGATACGCAGTATTTT
TRBV24-1	TRBJ1-4	-	TRBD1	CATSDRTGVGTNEKLFF	TGTGCCACCAGTGACCGCACAGGGGTCGGAACTAATGAAAAACTGTTTTTT
TRBV3-1	TRBJ1-3	-	TRBD1	CASSSRQGADGNTIYF	TGTGCCAGCAGCTCACGACAGGGGGCCGATGGAAACACCATATATTTT
TRBV5-5	TRBJ2-4	-	-	CASSPGDIQYF	TGTGCCAGCAGCCCCGGGGACATTCAGTACTTC
TRBV7-9	TRBJ2-2	many	TRBD2	CASSQATSAYTGELFF	TGTGCCAGCAGCCAAGCCACTAGCGCCTACACCGGGGAGCTGTTTTTT
TRBV2	TRBJ1-5	many	-	CASSVQGQPQHF	TGTGCCAGCAGTGTGCAGGGTCAGCCCCAGCATTTT
TRBV6-5	TRBJ1-2	-	TRBD1	CASRGTGGYGYTF	TGTGCCAGCAGGGGGACAGGGGGCTATGGCTACACCTTC
TRBV9	TRBJ1-3	many	-	CASSGTLTSPSGNTIYF	TGTGCCAGCAGTGGGACACTAACATCCCCATCTGGAAACACCATATATTTT
TRBV7-2	TRBJ1-3	many	-	CASSLAGAPGNTIYF	TGTGCCAGCAGCTTAGCGGGGGCTCCTGGAAACACCATATATTTT
TRBV12-3/TRBV12-4	TRBJ2-1	many	-	CASSLRRSSYNEQFF	TGTGCCAGCAGTTTAAGGCGAAGCTCCTACAATGAGCAGTTCTTC
TRBV6-4	TRBJ2-1	many	TRBD2	CASKPSSGGFNEQFF	TGTGCCAGCAAGCCGTCTAGCGGGGGCTTCAATGAGCAGTTCTTC
TRBV5-1	TRBJ1-1	many	TRBD1	CASSLSGTVNTEAFF	TGCGCCAGCAGCTTGTCCGGGACAGTGAACACTGAAGCTTTCTTT
TRBV7-8	TRBJ2-2	many	TRBD2	CASSSMGLAGTGELFF	TGTGCCAGCAGTTCGATGGGACTAGCGGGGACCGGGGAGCTGTTTTTT
TRBV30	TRBJ1-5	many	TRBD1	CACQGAGQPQHF	TGTGCCTGCCAGGGGGCCGGTCAGCCCCAGCATTTT
TRBV6-5	TRBJ1-2	many	-	CASSYSRQNYGYTF	TGTGCCAGCAGTTACTCGCGGCAGAACTATGGCTACACCTTC
TRBV7-6	TRBJ2-1	-	TRBD2	CASSLGGSGAGEQFF	TGTGCCAGCAGCTTAGGCGGTAGCGGGGCCGGTGAGCAGTTCTTC
TRBV12-3/TRBV12-4	TRBJ1-6	many	-	CASSSPGLESSPLHF	TGTGCCAGCAGTTCTCCGGGCCTAGAGAGTTCACCCCTCCACTTT
TRBV14	TRBJ1-1	many	TRBD1	CASSLRTGGDTEAFF	TGTGCCAGCAGCCTCCGGACAGGTGGGGACACTGAAGCTTTCTTT
TRBV20-1	TRBJ1-2	many	-	CSARRNQGANYGYTF	TGCAGTGCTAGGCGGAATCAGGGAGCTAACTATGGCTACACCTTC
TRBV6-5	TRBJ1-2	many	TRBD1	CASSWGLTDRAPNYGYTF	TGTGCCAGCAGTTGGGGGTTAACCGACAGGGCCCCGAACTATGGCTACACCTTC
TRBV20-1	TRBJ2-7	many	-	CSARDAQGLYEQYF	TGCAGTGCTAGAGATGCGCAGGGGTTATACGAGCAGTACTTC
TRBV14	TRBJ2-7	many	-	CASSHPTGIEQYF	TGTGCCAGCAGCCACCCAACAGGGATCGAGCAGTACTTC
TRBV12-3/TRBV12-4	TRBJ2-7	-	TRBD2	CASSFRLASNYEQYF	TGTGCCAGCAGTTTTCGACTAGCGTCCAACTACGAGCAGTACTTC
TRBV12-5	TRBJ2-5	few	TRBD2	CASGPGGVRETQYF	TGTGCTAGTGGTCCGGGGGGGGTACGAGAGACCCAGTACTTC
TRBV11-3	TRBJ2-1	many	-	CASSPPGSYNEQFF	TGTGCCAGCAGCCCGCCGGGGAGCTACAATGAGCAGTTCTTC
TRBV30	TRBJ1-2	-	-	CAWSDRDPGVYGYTF	TGTGCCTGGAGCGACCGGGACCCCGGAGTCTATGGCTACACCTTC
TRBV7-9	TRBJ2-5	many	TRBD2	CASSLQAGLQETQYF	TGTGCCAGCAGCCTTCAAGCGGGGCTCCAAGAGACCCAGTACTTC
TRBV7-6	TRBJ2-6	few	-	CASSSLTGANVLTF	TGTGCCAGCAGCTCTCTGACTGGGGCCAACGTCCTGACTTTC
TRBV3-1	TRBJ2-3	few	-	CASSQGVDRAASTDTQYF	TGTGCCAGCAGCCAAGGGGTTGATCGCGCGGCTAGCACAGATACGCAGTATTTT
TRBV30	TRBJ1-1	-	TRBD1	CAWSVGDRGMIF	TGTGCCTGGAGTGTAGGGGACAGGGGAATGATCTTT
TRBV20-1	TRBJ2-3	many	-	CSAPEGTDTQYF	TGCAGTGCCCCGGAGGGCACAGATACGCAGTATTTT
TRBV7-6	TRBJ2-7	many	-	CASSDGTSGVDEQYF	TGTGCCAGCAGCGACGGGACGTCGGGAGTGGACGAGCAGTACTTC
TRBV7-2	TRBJ2-2	few	-	CASSLAVGWNPGELFF	TGTGCCAGCAGCTTAGCGGTGGGGTGGAATCCCGGGGAGCTGTTTTTT
TRBV4-1	TRBJ1-1	-	TRBD1	CASRGQAAAFF	TGCGCCAGCAGGGGACAGGCTGCGGCTTTCTTT
TRBV4-1	TRBJ2-7	many	TRBD2	CASSQAASGGSYEQYF	TGCGCCAGCAGCCAAGCAGCTAGCGGGGGCTCCTACGAGCAGTACTTC
TRBV29-1	TRBJ2-1	many	TRBD2	CSVDGFERGSRNEQFF	TGCAGCGTTGATGGCTTTGAGCGGGGGTCGCGGAATGAGCAGTTCTTC
TRBV19	TRBJ2-5	-	TRBD1	CASSQLASTGEETQYF	TGTGCCAGTAGCCAATTGGCTTCGACAGGGGAAGAGACCCAGTACTTC
TRBV7-9	TRBJ2-5	many	-	CASSLSETQYF	TGTGCCAGCAGCTTATCGGAGACCCAGTACTTC
TRBV7-9	TRBJ2-7	many	-	CASSSPSGDGTYEQYF	TGTGCCAGCAGCTCCCCTTCGGGGGACGGGACCTACGAGCAGTACTTC
TRBV6-2/TRBV6-3	TRBJ2-3	few	-	CASSYSTVWRDTQYF	TGTGCCAGCAGTTACTCGACTGTGTGGAGAGATACGCAGTATTTT
TRBV7-2	TRBJ2-7	many	-	CASSRMDSEQYF	TGTGCCAGCAGCCGAATGGACAGTGAGCAGTACTTC
TRBV29-1	TRBJ2-7	few	-	CSVADNYEQYF	TGCAGCGTCGCTGATAACTACGAGCAGTACTTC
TRBV5-1	TRBJ2-2	few	TRBD2	CASSLTSGSTGELFF	TGCGCCAGCAGCTTGACTAGCGGGAGCACCGGGGAGCTGTTTTTT
TRBV4-3	TRBJ1-3	many	-	CASSHLPWNAIYF	TGCGCCAGCAGCCACCTACCTTGGAACGCCATATATTTT
TRBV30	TRBJ2-2	many	TRBD2	CALDWGGTGELFF	TGTGCCCTCGACTGGGGAGGGACCGGGGAGCTGTTTTTT
TRBV7-7	TRBJ2-1	-	-	CASSLEVGEWEQFF	TGTGCTAGCAGCTTAGAGGTCGGGGAATGGGAGCAGTTCTTC
TRBV29-1	TRBJ2-5	many	TRBD1	CSVVGQGFETQYF	TGCAGCGTTGTGGGACAGGGGTTCGAGACCCAGTACTTC
TRBV20-1	TRBJ1-1	few	TRBD1	CSARADRAMNTEAFF	TGCAGTGCTAGAGCGGACAGGGCTATGAACACTGAAGCTTTCTTT
TRBV2	TRBJ2-1	few	TRBD2	CAQRLAGSNEQFF	TGTGCCCAAAGACTAGCGGGAAGCAATGAGCAGTTCTTC
TRBV27	TRBJ1-3	-	-	CASRDSSGNTIYF	TGTGCCAGCAGGGACAGTTCTGGAAACACCATATATTTT
TRBV7-8	TRBJ2-7	-	TRBD1	CASSSGTGVIGSYEQYF	TGTGCCAGCAGCTCCGGGACAGGGGTTATAGGCTCCTACGAGCAGTACTTC
TRBV19	TRBJ2-1	many	TRBD2	CASSIGSGSYNEQFF	TGTGCCAGTAGTATTGGTAGCGGGAGCTACAATGAGCAGTTCTTC
TRBV12-2	TRBJ1-5	many	-	CANPGPSNQPQHF	TGTGCAAACCCGGGCCCTAGCAATCAGCCCCAGCATTTT
TRBV7-8	TRBJ1-4	few	-	CASSPRSATNEKLFF	TGTGCCAGCAGCCCCCGTTCCGCAACTAATGAAAAACTGTTTTTT
TRBV19	TRBJ2-2	few	TRBD1	CATEGQGRTGELFF	TGTGCCACAGAGGGACAGGGGCGCACCGGGGAGCTGTTTTTT